Sequencing of this TCR beta chain was carried out in a study of tissue T cells after allogeneic stem cell transplantation. Points from the study as a whole: Within patients, tissue anatomy strongly shaped TCR repertoire composition. Limitations included a small, clinically heterogeneous cohort and limited sampling depth.

Regarding this clone: No antigen is known for it. The gene names here belong to mouse. With the read ending 1 residue before the CDR3 end, the germline J gene is used to fill in that end.

The CDR3 runs 14 residues. Germline assignment: CDR1 NSHNY and CDR2 SYGAGN. The J segment lost 5 bases and the V segment lost 3 bases, leaving 2 bases of the junction unmatched. TCRdb keeps only in-frame clones here, not all; method: immunoSEQ multiplex PCR. The table records about 48,000 clones, around 70% of them present only once. This clonotype originated in a pool of C57BL/6 mice in good health. Sample: sorted cells pooled from one or two spleens. V and J are TRBV13-1 and TRBJ1-6; 7 bases align to TRBD1. TRBJ1-6 carries the ORF label, with uncertain function. The part of the CDR3 DNA that was read is TGTGCCAGCAGTGTACAGGGGAATAATTCGCCCCTCTAC. This codes for CASSVQGNNSPLY. The whole CDR3 region reads CASSVQGNNSPLYF.